The source of this T cell receptor (beta chain) is a study of cytomegalovirus exposure and HLA in healthy donors. Study-wide background: In an early release, HLA-typed donors contributed 77 million or so unique TCR sequences.

Vbeta (60) and Jbeta (13) primers were used in the PCR. The data were produced by immunoSEQ multiplex PCR, yet TCRdb's version contains in-frame clones alone and is incomplete. The sample comprises some 130,000 clones, 75% to 90% of which are singletons, and over 2.5% rests with the top ten. Points from the study as a whole: In vitro experiments confirmed that three CMV-associated chains were specific for CMV antigens. Reported results showed that the classifier diagnosed cytomegalovirus status with high specificity and sensitivity. The study put 150 to 200 TCR beta chains on its list as cytomegalovirus-associated.

Germline V gene lookup returns CDR1 LNHDA and CDR2 SQIVND (reference sequence). The CDR3 spans 16 residues. Trimming cost V 6 bases and J 2 bases, with 16 bases left between them. A remark on this clone: Its antigen is currently unknown.

V usage is TRBV19 and J usage is TRBJ2-2, with a possible D match to TRBD1 (5 bases). This receptor was identified in a male donor in good health and CMV-seronegative. The sequenced material came from PBMCs. The CDR3 nucleotides read TGTGCCAGTAGAAGCAGGGCTATACAAAACACCGGGGAGCTGTTTTTT. The encoded protein is CASRSRAIQNTGELFF.